These 20 T cell receptor beta chains originate from one sample sequenced in a study of cytomegalovirus exposure and HLA in healthy donors. Both 60 Vbeta primers and 13 Jbeta primers went into the PCR. Libraries were prepared by immunoSEQ multiplex PCR; TCRdb keeps only in-frame clonotypes and omits some of them. The table includes some 170,000 clones, around 77% detected once. The sequenced sample consisted of PBMCs. These receptor sequences come from a man younger than 45 in good health and CMV-seropositive.

CDR3 bases: TGCGCCAGCAGGGGTAGGGAGGACACTGAAGCTTTCTTT. Protein product: CASRGREDTEAFF. This chain uses TRBV5-1 with TRBJ1-1, with D unclear. Germline assignment: CDR1 SGHRS and CDR2 YFSETQ. Between the trimmed V and J ends, which lost 5 bases and 3 bases, there was a span of 11 bases. This CDR3 is 13 amino acids long.

The chain carries TRBV27 and TRBJ1-2; no clear D gene. The V end lost 4 bases, the J end lost 0 bases, and 18 bases lay between the germline ends. Germline V CDR1 and CDR2: MNHEY, SMNVEV (reference sequence). CDR3 length: 17 residues. The CDR3 DNA reads TGTGCCAGCAGTTCGGGAGGAGGGTCTCGAGCTAACTATGGCTACACCTTC. It yields the protein CASSSGGGSRANYGYTF.

The chain carries TRBV7-9 and TRBJ1-5, with no clear D. The CDR3 is 15 amino acids. The V end was cut by 1 base, the J end by 0 bases, with 7 bases between. The germline V gene has CDR1 SEHNR and CDR2 FQNEAQ (reference sequence). The CDR3 region has the DNA TGTGCCAGCAGCTTAGATGGCTTTAGCAATCAGCCCCAGCATTTT. Protein: CASSLDGFSNQPQHF.

This sequence joins TRBV28 and TRBJ1-6; the match to TRBD1 covers 9 bases. V trimming: 4 bases; J trimming: 7 bases; junction bases outside the gene matches: 2. The CDR3 length is 14 residues. Germline V gene sequence: CDR1 MDHEN, CDR2 SYDVKM. CDR3 region: CASSSGQGNSPLHF. The CDR3 region has the DNA TGTGCCAGCAGTTCGGGACAGGGAAATTCACCCCTCCACTTT.

The chain is built from TRBV4-1 and TRBJ2-1, with 9 bases aligning to TRBD2. The trim removed 2 bases at V and 7 bases at J, leaving 12 bases unmatched. Germline V lookup: CDR1 MGHRA, CDR2 YSYEKL. This CDR3 contains 17 residues. CDR3 region: CASSQTLAGVPENEQFF. In DNA, the CDR3 is TGCGCCAGCAGCCAAACCTTAGCGGGGGTGCCTGAGAATGAGCAGTTCTTC.

For this clone: Other nucleotide sequences in the sample specify the same CDR3. The V and J genes are TRBV5-1 and TRBJ1-1; D remains unclear. V lost 0 bases, J lost 2 bases, and 8 bases lay in between. This CDR3 has 14 amino acids. Germline values: CDR1 SGHRS, CDR2 YFSETQ. The CDR3 spells CASSLGAGNTEAFF. The CDR3 DNA reads as TGCGCCAGCAGCTTGGGGGCAGGAAACACTGAAGCTTTCTTT.

The rearrangement uses TRBV5-1 and TRBJ2-1; D is ambiguous. Germline CDR1 reads SGHRS; CDR2 reads YFSETQ. There are 12 residues in the CDR3. V dropped 4 bases and J dropped 9 bases, with 11 bases sitting between them. CDR3 DNA sequence: TGCGCCAGCAGCGGTTCGAGATTTGAGCAGTTCTTC. It yields the protein CASSGSRFEQFF. Complete variable domain (other parts from reference TRBV5-1 and TRBJ2-1): KAGVTQTPRYLIKTRGQQVTLSCSPISGHRSVSWYQQTPGQGLQFLFEYFSETQRNKGNFPGRFSGRQFSNSRSEMNVSTLELGDSALYLCASSGSRFEQFFGPGTRLTVL.

This rearrangement joins TRBV28 to TRBJ2-7; 12 bases align to TRBD1. Germline trimming cut 3 bases from V and 4 bases from J; bases unmatched to any gene: 4. Germline lookup yields CDR1 MDHEN and CDR2 SYDVKM. The CDR3 loop spans 15 amino acids. The CDR3 reads CASSFRDRGLYEQYF. The DNA for the CDR3 is TGTGCCAGCAGTTTCCGGGACAGGGGGCTTTACGAGCAGTACTTC. The whole variable domain, remainder taken from reference TRBV28 and TRBJ2-7, is DVKVTQSSRYLVKRTGEKVFLECVQDMDHENMFWYRQDPGLGLRLIYFSYDVKMKEKGDIPEGYSVSREKKERFSLILESASTNQTSMYLCASSFRDRGLYEQYFGPGTRLTVT.

The chain carries TRBV14 and TRBJ2-5; TRBD2 is a possible D gene (6 bases). V lost 4 bases, J lost 5 bases, and 14 bases lay in between. CDR1 and CDR2 from the germline V gene are SGHDN and FVKESK. CDR3 length: 14 residues. The CDR3 reads CASSPIYAGETQYF. The CDR3 DNA reads TGTGCCAGCAGCCCGATTTATGCGGGGGAGACCCAGTACTTC.

The chain links TRBV7-9 to TRBJ1-5; a weak D match, TRBD1 (5 bases). V was clipped by 1 base and J by 5 bases, with 6 bases between them. The CDR3 has 13 residues. Germline lookup yields CDR1 SEHNR and CDR2 FQNEAQ (reference sequence). The CDR3 reads CASSLGGHQPQHF. For the CDR3, the DNA is TGTGCCAGCAGCTTAGGGGGCCATCAGCCCCAGCATTTT.

This chain connects TRBV25-1 to TRBJ1-1; 7 bases map to TRBD1. J lost 5 bases, V lost 9 bases, and 6 bases had no gene match. CDR3 size: 12 residues. Germline loops: CDR1 MGHDK, CDR2 SYGVNS. CDR3: CARVGGGTEAFF. The CDR3 coding sequence is TGTGCCAGGGTAGGGGGCGGGACTGAAGCTTTCTTT.

The chain combines TRBV7-9 with TRBJ2-7; 10 bases align to TRBD2. CDR1 is SEHNR, CDR2 FQNEAQ, per germline (reference sequence). V was pared by 2 bases and J by 0 bases, with 10 bases of the junction left unmatched. This CDR3 spans 18 amino acids. The CDR3 here is CASSLYGLAGALSYEQYF. The CDR3 DNA reads as TGTGCCAGCAGCTTATATGGTCTAGCGGGGGCTCTCTCCTACGAGCAGTACTTC. Full variable domain (outside the CDR3, taken from reference TRBV7-9 and TRBJ2-7): DTGVSQNPRHKITKRGQNVTFRCDPISEHNRLYWYRQTLGQGPEFLTYFQNEAQLEKSRLLSDRFSAERPKGSFSTLEIQRTEQGDSAMYLCASSLYGLAGALSYEQYFGPGTRLTVT.

This clone turned up a few times. The V call is TRBV10-1, the J call TRBJ2-3, with 14 bases fitting TRBD2. Trimming at V came to 4 bases and at J to 4 bases, leaving 16 bases not matched to a gene. CDR3 length: 20 amino acids. The germline V gene encodes CDR1 WNHNN and CDR2 SYGVQD (reference sequence). CDR3 loop: CASSAYKRLAGGPRADTQYF. Here the CDR3 DNA reads TGCGCCAGCAGTGCCTACAAGCGACTAGCGGGGGGGCCGAGGGCAGATACGCAGTATTTT.

The J gene is TRBJ2-3, the V gene TRBV11-2, with 10 bases identical to TRBD2. V gave up 3 bases and J gave up 1 base; unmatched junction bases: 13. Looked up from germline, CDR1 is SGHAT and CDR2 is FQNNGV. CDR3 size: 19 residues. CDR3 nucleotide sequence: TGTGCCAGCAGCTTTTCGCACCGACCCCTAGCGGGGGGCACAGATACGCAGTATTTT. Amino acid sequence: CASSFSHRPLAGGTDTQYF.

The chain employs TRBV6-1 and TRBJ2-2; maybe TRBD1 (5 bases). Germline CDR1 reads MNHNS; CDR2 reads SASEGT. V was pared by 3 bases and J by 5 bases, with 16 bases between. The CDR3 is 16 residues long. The CDR3: CASSERQGSYTGELFF. DNA for the CDR3: TGTGCCAGCAGTGAGCGTCAGGGAAGTTATACCGGGGAGCTGTTTTTT.

The chain joins TRBV2 to TRBJ2-7; D unresolved. From germline, CDR1 is SNHLY and CDR2 FYNNEI. Between the trimmed V and J ends, which lost 1 base and 7 bases, there was a span of 17 bases. This CDR3 has 15 amino acids. CDR3 bases: TGTGCCAGCAGTGAAGTCACCGAGTCGGGTCGTGAGCAGTACTTC. Its protein is CASSEVTESGREQYF.

This sequence joins TRBV28 and TRBJ2-7; 8 bases map to TRBD1. The length of the CDR3 is 14 residues. Looked up from germline, CDR1 is MDHEN and CDR2 is SYDVKM. V shed 7 bases, J shed 4 bases, and the junction held 9 bases outside the gene matches. CDR3 sequence: CASIPQGAGYEQYF. The DNA for the CDR3 is TGTGCCAGCATCCCCCAGGGGGCGGGGTACGAGCAGTACTTC.

This clone has just one count. The rearrangement joins TRBV7-2 to TRBJ2-1, with 15 nucleotides matching TRBD2. V lost 5 bases to trimming and J lost 7 bases; unmatched junction nucleotides: 6. The germline gives CDR1 SGHTA, CDR2 FQGNSA. This CDR3 contains 16 residues. Written as DNA, the CDR3 is TGTGCCAGCAGCCGAGGGACTAGCGGGGGGAAAAATGAGCAGTTCTTC. It specifies CASSRGTSGGKNEQFF.

The chain carries TRBV11-2 and TRBJ1-2, with 10 positions matching TRBD1. Germline-derived CDR1 and CDR2 are SGHAT and FQNNGV. V trimming: 6 bases; J trimming: 6 bases; junction bases outside the gene matches: 7. The length of the CDR3 is 14 residues. This chain's CDR3 is CASSNDRGPDGYTF. Here the CDR3 DNA reads TGTGCCAGCAGTAATGACAGGGGGCCGGATGGCTACACCTTC. Combining the CDR3 with reference TRBV11-2 and TRBJ1-2 gives the whole variable domain EAGVAQSPRYKIIEKRQSVAFWCNPISGHATLYWYQQILGQGPKLLIQFQNNGVVDDSQLPKDRFSAERLKGVDSTLKIQPAKLEDSAVYLCASSNDRGPDGYTFGSGTRLTVV.

This clone was counted only a few times. The chain recombines TRBV7-9 with TRBJ1-4, with D unclear. V dropped 2 bases and J dropped 0 bases, with 10 bases sitting between them. This CDR3 is built from 16 residues. Germline V gene sequence: CDR1 SEHNR, CDR2 FQNEAQ (reference sequence). This chain's CDR3 is CASSLFRAATNEKLFF. CDR3 bases: TGTGCCAGCAGCTTATTTAGAGCGGCAACTAATGAAAAACTGTTTTTT.